The text below deals with one TCR beta chain. Its antigen remains unidentified. Sequenced by immunoSEQ multiplex PCR; TCRdb stores in-frame clones only, minus some. Here the sample spans under 95,000 clones, roughly 94% being singletons. This record belongs to a study of human thymus T cells. Findings of the study overall: Related research has reported that thymic repertoires overlap highly among unrelated individuals.

V was pared by 4 bases and J by 2 bases, with 15 bases between. The CDR3 extends over 15 amino acids. Germline loops: CDR1 LGHNA, CDR2 YNFKEQ. Resections were taken during corrective heart surgery, and the thymus tissue came from these. The rearrangement joins TRBV4-2 to TRBJ2-7, with D perhaps given as TRBD1 or TRBD2 (6 bases each). Sequenced input: thymus tissue. The clonotype comes from a girl under three years old with a congenital heart defect but otherwise immunologically healthy. The CDR3 DNA follows: TGTGCCAGCAGCCCACAGGGCGGGGCCCCCTACGAGCAGTACTTC. Translated, it gives CASSPQGGAPYEQYF.